This T cell receptor beta chain emerged from a study of beta chain features in type 1 diabetes. CDR1 is ENHRY and CDR2 is SYGVKD in the germline V gene. V shed 7 bases and J shed 6 bases, with 15 bases lying between them. This CDR3 is 13 amino acids long. About this clone itself: Its target is unknown.

Notes on the study in general: When Type 1 diabetes patients were examined, their TCRB CDR3s proved moderately but significantly shorter in all four CD4+ subsets.

What was sequenced were expressed TCRB transcripts, since all of the isolated RNA had been reverse transcribed. Assay: immunoSEQ multiplex PCR; the TCRdb copy retains only in-frame clones and omits some. This table holds hundreds of thousands of clones, about a tenth found once. The sample taken for sequencing was naive CD4+ T cells from blood. The sequence derives from a man aged 30 to 45 with type 1 diabetes. The rearrangement links TRBV10-3 to TRBJ1-2; no reliable D call. CDR3 sequence (DNA): TGTGCCATCACCCGGCGGGTGGACGATGGCTACACCTTC. Translation gives CAITRRVDDGYTF.